This T cell receptor (beta chain) was sequenced for a study of T-cell reconstitution after alpha-beta-depleted transplantation in children. Using unique molecular identifiers, the investigators prepared the TCRbeta library. TCRdb itself ran the PCR reads through MiXCR, one entry per CDR3 protein. The sample carries more than 550,000 distinct CDR3 sequences, under 12% recorded once. This clonotype was found a few times. V was trimmed by 1 base and J by 10 bases, leaving 17 bases between them. CDR3 size: 15 residues. Germline-derived CDR1 and CDR2 are LNHNV and YYDKDF (reference sequence). The input for sequencing was PBMCs from the stem cell graft donor, taken from the stem cell graft. This TCR was recovered from a human donor who donated a stem cell graft to a child with acute myeloid leukemia. The chain recombines TRBV15 with TRBJ1-5, with D possibly matching TRBD1 (5 bases). CDR3 protein: CATSRVETDTSPQHF. Here the CDR3 DNA reads TGTGCCACCAGCAGAGTAGAGACGGACACCAGTCCCCAGCATTTT. The whole variable domain, filled in from reference TRBV15 and TRBJ1-5, reads DAMVIQNPRYQVTQFGKPVTLSCSQTLNHNVMYWYQQKSSQAPKLLFHYYDKDFNNEADTPDNFQSRRPNTSFCFLDIRSPGLGDTAMYLCATSRVETDTSPQHFGDGTRLSIL.